This T cell receptor (beta chain) was identified during a study of OX40 agonist ivuxolimab in advanced cancers. For the study at large: Patients were dosed intravenously with ivuxolimab at 0.01 to 10 mg/kg every 2 weeks. Previous treatment with anti-PD-1, anti-PD-L1 or anti-CTLA-4 therapy was allowed; 40% had received some.

In this sample, this clone turned up a few times. Individuals having autoimmune disease history or systemic immunosuppression were not enrolled. Germline V gene sequence: CDR1 SGDLS, CDR2 YYNGEE. V lost 2 bases and J 0 bases, leaving 8 bases between the germline ends. The CDR3 is 14 amino acids. The method was immunoSEQ multiplex PCR; TCRdb's version includes in-frame clones alone and lacks a portion of them. The sample records around 83,000 clones, roughly 88% being singletons. The source was CD4+ or CD8+ T cells sorted from blood, collected in a trial of the OX40 agonist ivuxolimab. The gene calls are TRBV9 and TRBJ1-1, with D unclear. The TCR sequence derives from an adult with an advanced solid tumor such as melanoma, head and neck, liver or kidney cancer. CDR3 in DNA: TGTGCCAGCAGCGTGTCAAGTATGAACACTGAAGCTTTCTTT. It is translated as CASSVSSMNTEAFF.